This T cell receptor beta chain came from a study of T cells in Graves' hyperthyroidism and ophthalmopathy. Study-wide results and limits: For ophthalmopathy, model prediction preceded onset by a median about 6 months.

The table lists this clonotype with many counts. Its antigen is as yet unknown. The CDR3 contains 15 residues. V gave up 7 bases and J gave up 6 bases, with 19 bases separating them. Germline V gives CDR1 MNHEY, CDR2 SMNVEV (reference sequence). Patients were aged 18 to 65, had disease duration under 2 months, and had newly diagnosed hyperthyroidism. TCR beta CDR3 region amplification was performed from RNA transcripts. Using the HTBI primer set, a first-round RT-PCR was run on the TCR CDR3. From the multiplex PCR reads, TCRdb called clonotypes with MiXCR, one entry per CDR3 protein. This table holds under 650,000 distinct CDR3 sequences, about 16% found once.

Sequenced material: blood. The clonotype comes from a woman aged 25 to 45 with Graves' hyperthyroidism. The J gene is TRBJ2-1, the V gene TRBV27, with D tentatively TRBD1 or TRBD2 (5 bases each). The CDR3 coding sequence is TGTGCCAGCACCCTGACCGGGACCAGTACCAATGAGCAGTTCTTC. Amino acids: CASTLTGTSTNEQFF.